This T cell receptor beta chain was observed in a study of T cells after yellow fever vaccination. The study, taken as a whole, reports: Sorted repertoires could include abundant contaminating clonotypes from bulk cells. Among primary-vaccination clones, most reappeared after the booster, at 95% to 96% for CD4 and around 91% for CD8. Although the secondary response was weaker, it peaked faster, at day 5 versus 15.

The V end lost 6 bases, the J end lost 9 bases, and 12 bases lay between the germline ends. The CDR3 is 13 residues long. CDR1 and CDR2 from the germline V gene are LGHNA and YSLEER. There are a few counts of this clonotype. Its target is unknown. MiXCR, applied by TCRdb to the 5' RACE reads, yields one record per CDR3 protein. The data hold under 200,000 distinct CDR3 sequences, with about 10% observed a single time. This clonotype was sampled from a man between 18 and 29 years old who received the YFV17D yellow fever vaccine. Sequences were derived from CD8+ T cells sorted from PBMCs, sampled 15 days after the yellow fever booster vaccination. The gene calls are TRBV4-3 and TRBJ1-6, with D unresolved. This chain's CDR3 is CASRGRSSSPLHF. The CDR3 DNA reads TGCGCCAGCAGGGGAAGAAGCAGTTCACCCCTCCACTTT.